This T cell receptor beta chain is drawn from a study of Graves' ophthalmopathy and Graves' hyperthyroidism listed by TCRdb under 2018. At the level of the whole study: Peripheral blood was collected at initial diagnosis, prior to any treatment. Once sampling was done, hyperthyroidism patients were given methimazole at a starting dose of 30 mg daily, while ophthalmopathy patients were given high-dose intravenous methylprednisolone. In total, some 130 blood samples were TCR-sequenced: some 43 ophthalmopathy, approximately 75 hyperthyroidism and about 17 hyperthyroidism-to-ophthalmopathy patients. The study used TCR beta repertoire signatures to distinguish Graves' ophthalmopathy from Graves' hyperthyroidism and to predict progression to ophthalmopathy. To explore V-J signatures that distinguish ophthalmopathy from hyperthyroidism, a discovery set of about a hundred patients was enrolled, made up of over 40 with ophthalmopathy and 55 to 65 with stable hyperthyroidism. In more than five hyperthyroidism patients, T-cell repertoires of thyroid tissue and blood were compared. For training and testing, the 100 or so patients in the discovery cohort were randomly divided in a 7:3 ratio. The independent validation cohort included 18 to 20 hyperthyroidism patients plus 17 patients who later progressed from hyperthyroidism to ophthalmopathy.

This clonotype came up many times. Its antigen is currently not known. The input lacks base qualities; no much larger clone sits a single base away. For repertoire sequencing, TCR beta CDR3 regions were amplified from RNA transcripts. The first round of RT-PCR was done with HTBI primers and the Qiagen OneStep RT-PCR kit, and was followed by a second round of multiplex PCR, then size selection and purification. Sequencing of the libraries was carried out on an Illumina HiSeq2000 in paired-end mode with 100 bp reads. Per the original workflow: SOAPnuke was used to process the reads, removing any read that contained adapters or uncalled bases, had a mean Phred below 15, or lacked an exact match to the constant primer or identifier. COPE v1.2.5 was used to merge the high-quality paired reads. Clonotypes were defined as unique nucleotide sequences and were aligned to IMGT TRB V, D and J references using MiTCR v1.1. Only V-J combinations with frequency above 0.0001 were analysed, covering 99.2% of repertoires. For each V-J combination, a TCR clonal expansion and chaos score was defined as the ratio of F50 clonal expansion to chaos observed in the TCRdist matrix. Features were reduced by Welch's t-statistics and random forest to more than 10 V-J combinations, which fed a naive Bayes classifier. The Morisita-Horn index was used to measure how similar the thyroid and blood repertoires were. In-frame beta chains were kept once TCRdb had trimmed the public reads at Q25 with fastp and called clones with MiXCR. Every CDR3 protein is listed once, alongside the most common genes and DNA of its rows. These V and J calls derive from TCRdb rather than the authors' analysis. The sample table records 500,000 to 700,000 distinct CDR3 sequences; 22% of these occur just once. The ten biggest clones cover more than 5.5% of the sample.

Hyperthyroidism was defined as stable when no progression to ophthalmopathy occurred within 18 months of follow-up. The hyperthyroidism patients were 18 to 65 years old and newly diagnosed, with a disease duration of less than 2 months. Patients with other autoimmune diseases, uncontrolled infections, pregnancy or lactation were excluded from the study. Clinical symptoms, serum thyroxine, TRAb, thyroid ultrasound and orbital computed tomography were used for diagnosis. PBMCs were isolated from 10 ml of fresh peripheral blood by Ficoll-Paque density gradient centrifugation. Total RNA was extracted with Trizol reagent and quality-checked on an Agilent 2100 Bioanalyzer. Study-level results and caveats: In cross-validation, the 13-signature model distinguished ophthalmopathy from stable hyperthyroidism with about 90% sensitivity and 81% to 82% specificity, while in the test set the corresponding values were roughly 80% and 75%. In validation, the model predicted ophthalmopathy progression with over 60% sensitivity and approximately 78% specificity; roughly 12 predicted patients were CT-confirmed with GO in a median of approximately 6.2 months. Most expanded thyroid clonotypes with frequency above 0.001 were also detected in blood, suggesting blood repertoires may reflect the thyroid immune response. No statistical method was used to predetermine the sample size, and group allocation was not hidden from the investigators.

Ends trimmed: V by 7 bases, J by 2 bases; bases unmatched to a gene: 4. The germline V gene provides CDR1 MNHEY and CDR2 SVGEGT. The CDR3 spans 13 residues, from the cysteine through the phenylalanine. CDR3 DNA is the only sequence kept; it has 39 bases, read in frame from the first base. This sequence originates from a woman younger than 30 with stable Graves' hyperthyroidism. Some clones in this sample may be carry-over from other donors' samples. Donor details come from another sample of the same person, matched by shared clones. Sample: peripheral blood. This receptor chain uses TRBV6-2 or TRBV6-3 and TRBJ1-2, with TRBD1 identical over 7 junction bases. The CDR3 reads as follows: CASTTTGNYGYTF. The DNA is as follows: TGTGCCAGCACTACGACAGGGAACTATGGCTACACCTTC.